The 13 T cell receptor beta chains below come from one sample, sequenced in a study of tumor-infiltrating lymphocytes in primary liver carcinoma. Unsorted bulk tissue of about 17-32 mg yielded co-extracted RNA and DNA. TCR beta cDNA came from about 0.55 ug total RNA, primed with a constant-region primer. Libraries of TCR beta came from three nested multiplex PCR rounds with slightly modified ARM-PCR. Amplification in the first two PCR rounds was performed using TRBV1-TRBV30 forward primers and a C-beta reverse primer for roughly 9 cycles each. TCRdb re-called the multiplex PCR reads with MiXCR, one entry per CDR3 protein. Of 37,000 or so distinct CDR3 sequences listed, approximately 82% are singletons. Sequencing was carried out using tumor-adjacent normal liver tissue. The receptors shown here come from a man aged 35 to 55 with primary liver carcinoma and hepatitis B virus infection.

A remark on this clonotype: An end of the junction does not agree with germline; a read error may underlie this. The V call is TRBV10-1, the J call TRBJ2-2, with D possibly TRBD2 on 5 matching bases. The CDR3 covers 14 residues. Germline CDR1 WNHNN, CDR2 SYGVQD (reference sequence). The CDR3 reads CSSSDGTNTGELFF. In DNA, the CDR3 is TGCTCCAGCTCCGACGGCACAAATACCGGGGAGTTGTTTTTT.

The chain combines TRBV12-3 or TRBV12-4 with TRBJ2-5; D might be TRBD2 (5 bases). The CDR3 runs 13 residues. The DNA for the CDR3 is TGTGTCAACAGTTTATCCGGGGTGGAGACCCAGTACTTC. Protein: CVNSLSGVETQYF.

As regards this clonotype: It is likely a read error, because the conserved phenylalanine at the end of the CDR3 is missing. This rearrangement joins TRBV5-5 to TRBJ2-2; tentatively, D is TRBD1 or TRBD2 (6 bases each). The CDR3 is made up of 14 amino acids. In germline, CDR1 is SGHKS, CDR2 YYEKEE (reference sequence). Here the CDR3 reads CASSLGGGGGELFL. DNA for the CDR3: TGTGCTAGTAGCTTGGGCGGAGGGGGCGGGGAGCTGTTTCTT.

Of note for this clonotype: Sequence at one end of the junction differs from germline and may be a read error. J is TRBJ2-2 and V is TRBV24-1; D may correspond to TRBD1 or TRBD2 (5 bases each). The germline V gene has CDR1 KGHDR and CDR2 SFDVKD. The CDR3 has 15 amino acids. CDR3 amino acids: CATNEGDYDTGELFF. The DNA for the CDR3 is TGCGCCACCAATGAAGGGGATTACGACACCGGGGAGCTCTTTTTT.

A note on this clonotype: One end of the junction varies from germline; a read error may be responsible. The chain has TRBV6-5 and TRBJ1-2; possible D gene TRBD1, 5 bases. In germline, CDR1 is MNHEY, CDR2 SVGAGI. CDR3 length: 14 residues. Written as DNA, the CDR3 is TGCGCCAGCATACCCGGGACGGCTGAGTTGGGCTACACCTTC. This codes for CASIPGTAELGYTF.

The chain is built from TRBV6-8 and TRBJ1-2; a possible D gene is TRBD1 (5 bases). V was pared by 10 bases and J by 11 bases, with 32 bases between. The CDR3 covers 16 residues. Germline CDR1 reads MNHGY; CDR2 reads SAAAGT. The CDR3 bases are TGTGCCATCCCAAAGTCCCGCGGGACCCCTAACTATGCATACACCTTC. Translated: CAIPKSRGTPNYAYTF.

This clonotype occurred many times. This chain uses TRBV29-1 with TRBJ2-7; 7 nucleotides align to TRBD2. J gave up 6 bases and V 5 bases, and 10 bases lay outside the gene matches. Germline V gene sequence: CDR1 SQVTM, CDR2 ANQGSEA. The CDR3 loop spans 13 amino acids. The CDR3 loop reads CSVQSRGGREQYF. The CDR3 region has the DNA TGCAGCGTTCAATCGAGGGGAGGGCGCGAGCAGTACTTC.

As concerns this clonotype: One end of the junction fails to match germline, which may point to a read error. The chain recombines TRBV4-2 with TRBJ2-3; TRBD1 might be the D (6 bases). From germline, CDR1 is LGHNA and CDR2 YNFKEQ. This CDR3 contains 16 residues. CDR3 protein: CVSSQEATGTTDTQYF. The CDR3 DNA sequence: TGTGTCAGCAGCCAAGAGGCGACAGGAACCACAGATACGCAGTATTTT.

On this clonotype itself: Sequence at one end of the junction differs from germline and may be a read error. In nucleotides, the CDR3 is TGTGCCAGATCTCCGGGCGGACCACAACCCCAACATTTT. This sequence encodes CARSPGGPQPQHF. The gene calls are TRBV28 and TRBJ1-5, with D uncertain. This CDR3 has 13 amino acids. CDR1 is MDHEN, CDR2 SYDVKM, per germline.

About this clonotype itself: An end of the junction differs from the germline gene, which may be a read error. The gene calls are TRBV30 and TRBJ2-5; D unclear. Germline loops: CDR1 GTSNPN, CDR2 SVGIG (reference sequence). The CDR3 has 13 residues. CDR3 amino acids: CVWSSTPVETQYF. The CDR3, as DNA: TGTGTCTGGAGTTCAACCCCGGTGGAGACACAGTACTTC.

By sample share, this clonotype is medium-sized. The V gene is TRBV6-6, the J gene TRBJ1-3; D is unclear. The V and J ends lost 5 bases and 2 bases respectively, with 10 bases between them. The CDR3 is made up of 14 amino acids. Germline CDR1 reads MNHNY; CDR2 reads SVGAGI (reference sequence). The CDR3 protein is CASSQNEAGNTIYF. CDR3 sequence (DNA): TGTGCCAGCAGTCAAAACGAAGCTGGAAACACCATATATTTT.

Worth noting for this clonotype: One end of the junction varies from germline; a read error may be responsible. This chain uses TRBV28 with TRBJ1-6; 7 positions agree with TRBD1. The CDR3 contains 14 residues. CDR1 and CDR2 from the germline V gene are MDHEN and SYDVKM. The CDR3 reads CASSMGQYNSPLHF. The CDR3 DNA is TGTGCCAGCAGCATGGGACAGTATAATTCACCCCTCCATTTT.

The J gene is TRBJ2-5, the V gene TRBV11-2; weak D call: TRBD2 (5 bases). V was trimmed by 4 bases and J by 5 bases, leaving 26 bases between them. The germline V gene has CDR1 SGHAT and CDR2 FQNNGV. This CDR3 is built from 18 residues. CDR3 residues: CASSSSSIQSTGLETQYF. The CDR3 bases are TGTGCCAGCAGCTCTAGCTCAATCCAGAGTACTGGGCTGGAGACCCAGTACTTC.